The 10 T cell receptor beta chains below were found in one sample sequenced in a study of T cells in Graves' hyperthyroidism and ophthalmopathy. Researchers took RNA transcripts and amplified the TCR beta CDR3 regions from them. First-round RT-PCR of the TCR CDR3 relied on the HTBI primer set. TCRdb reprocessed the multiplex PCR reads with MiXCR, giving one entry per CDR3 protein. The sample has approximately 600,000 distinct CDR3 sequences, 20% seen once. Sequenced sample: blood. The receptors were gathered from a man aged 25 to 40 with Graves' ophthalmopathy.

This clonotype was counted at least ten times. One junction end disagrees with the germline gene, perhaps due to a read error. V usage is TRBV5-1 and J usage is TRBJ2-1; D remains ambiguous. In germline, CDR1 is SGHRS, CDR2 YFSETQ. This CDR3 contains 14 residues. CDR3 bases: TGCGCCAGCACCTTGGCGGCCTTTTACAATGAGCAGTTCTTC. Amino acid sequence: CASTLAAFYNEQFF.

The chain employs TRBV5-1 and TRBJ1-2; TRBD1 agrees at 10 bases. The CDR3 has 13 amino acids. Germline V gene lookup returns CDR1 SGHRS and CDR2 YFSETQ. V shed 2 bases and J 8 bases; nucleotides not matched to a gene: 3. The CDR3 bases are TGCGCCAGCAGCTTCGGGGACAGGGGAGGCTACACCTTC. Its translation is CASSFGDRGGYTF.

There are many counts of this clonotype. The V call is TRBV27, the J call TRBJ2-7; 11 positions agree with TRBD1. Germline loops: CDR1 MNHEY, CDR2 SMNVEV (reference sequence). The CDR3 runs 17 residues. J lost 7 bases, V lost 2 bases, and 13 bases had no gene match. The CDR3 DNA is TGTGCCAGCAGTTTACGGGGAAGAGGACAGGGGGCATGGGAGCAGTACTTC. Translated: CASSLRGRGQGAWEQYF.

In its sample, this clonotype was seen once. In DNA form, the CDR3 reads TGCAGCGTTGACACTAGCGGTTCCTACGAGCAGTACTTC. It is translated as CSVDTSGSYEQYF. This chain joins TRBV29-1 and TRBJ2-7; 8 bases agree with TRBD2. This CDR3 is built from 13 residues. Trimming took 3 bases from V and 1 from J; bases not matched to a gene: 2. Looked up from germline, CDR1 is SQVTM and CDR2 is ANQGSEA.

This clonotype was observed many times. The chain couples TRBV13 to TRBJ1-1; D remains unclear. The CDR3 covers 12 residues. V was pared by 1 base and J by 5 bases, with 5 bases between. Germline-derived CDR1 and CDR2 are PRHDT and FYEKMQ (reference sequence). CDR3 residues: CASSLVRTEAFF. CDR3 DNA sequence: TGTGCCAGCAGCTTAGTCAGGACTGAAGCTTTCTTT.

The chain employs TRBV10-2 and TRBJ2-2; possibly TRBD1 for D (6 bases). Germline V gives CDR1 WSHSY, CDR2 SAAADI. The CDR3 totals 12 residues. Trimming took 3 bases from V and 7 from J, leaving 6 bases between them. The CDR3 DNA follows: TGCGCCAGCAGTGAAGGGGGCGGGGAGCTGTTTTTT. It yields the protein CASSEGGGELFF.

This clonotype was picked up many times. This chain connects TRBV28 to TRBJ1-2; possibly TRBD1 for D (5 bases). The germline V and J ends were trimmed by 3 bases and 6 bases, with 11 bases remaining between them. The CDR3 extends over 13 amino acids. Germline V gene data show CDR1 as MDHEN and CDR2 as SYDVKM. The CDR3 spells CASSLRRDHGYTF. The CDR3 nucleotides are TGTGCCAGCAGTTTGAGGAGGGACCATGGCTACACCTTC.

A few counts support this clonotype. The V and J genes are TRBV3-1 and TRBJ2-3; 14 bases fit TRBD2. The germline V gene encodes CDR1 LGHDT and CDR2 YNNKEL (reference sequence). J lost 6 bases, V lost 6 bases, and 8 bases had no gene match. This CDR3 has 16 residues. CDR3 in DNA: TGTGCCAGCAGTGGAGCGGGACTAGCGGGAGTGGATACGCAGTATTTT. As protein: CASSGAGLAGVDTQYF.

The chain combines TRBV20-1 with TRBJ1-1; perhaps TRBD1 as D (6 bases). V was clipped by 0 bases and J by 7 bases, with 27 bases between them. The germline V gene has CDR1 DFQATT and CDR2 SNEGSKA (reference sequence). The CDR3 is 18 amino acids. The CDR3 here is CSARDRGEVGWGADEAFF. For the CDR3, the DNA is TGCAGTGCTAGAGATCGGGGGGAAGTGGGGTGGGGGGCAGATGAAGCTTTCTTT.

Regarding this clonotype: Possible read error: a much larger clone is one base away. The V and J genes are TRBV9 and TRBJ1-1; D is unclear. Germline V gene lookup returns CDR1 SGDLS and CDR2 YYNGEE. CDR3 length: 15 residues. The CDR3 region has the DNA TGTGCCAGCAGCGTGTCGGATCGGCTGAACACTGAAGCTCTCTTT. It is translated as CASSVSDRLNTEALF.